This TCR beta chain was observed in a study of blood T cell repertoires in COVID-19. The overall study: Donors in the United States, Italy and Spain gave samples during acute or convalescent COVID-19.

The junction had 4 bases not matched to a gene; V was cut back by 0 bases and J by 3 bases. Germline assignment: CDR1 SGHNT and CDR2 YYREEE (reference sequence). The CDR3 covers 15 residues. Data came from immunoSEQ multiplex PCR; TCRdb stores just in-frame clones and leaves some out. The sample consists of tens of thousands of clones, roughly 80% of them appearing once. The V gene is TRBV5-4, the J gene TRBJ2-7; 9 nucleotides line up with TRBD2. This TCR came from a human donor in a cohort sampled during active COVID-19. Sequenced: peripheral blood. CDR3 in amino acids: CASSLGVAGVYEQYF. As DNA, the CDR3 is TGTGCCAGCAGCTTGGGGGTAGCGGGAGTCTACGAGCAGTACTTC.